This TCR beta chain is drawn from a study of cytomegalovirus exposure and HLA in healthy donors. Study outcomes and limitations: Investigators reported 150 to 200 TCR beta chains as tied to cytomegalovirus. Subsequent analysis showed first-cohort TCR clusters tending to co-occur in around 110 validation repertoires.

Libraries were prepared by immunoSEQ multiplex PCR; TCRdb keeps only in-frame clonotypes and omits some of them. This sample carries 200,000 to 300,000 clones, about 90% of them seen once, and the ten largest clones take around 11%. Comments on this clone: The antigen remains unidentified.

V shed 5 bases, J shed 4 bases, and the junction held 6 bases outside the gene matches. Germline assignment: CDR1 SNHLY and CDR2 FYNNEI. This CDR3 region has 14 residues. The donors were members of the validation cohort, which comprised roughly 130 subjects and was separate from the first cohort of some 680 subjects. The sequencing input was PBMCs. The genes are TRBV2 and TRBJ2-5; 8 nucleotides align to TRBD1. The clonotype was recovered from a man aged 18 to 30 in good health and CMV-seropositive. The CDR3 bases are TGTGCCAGCAGTCGGGAACAGGGGGGAGAGACCCAGTACTTC. Protein: CASSREQGGETQYF.